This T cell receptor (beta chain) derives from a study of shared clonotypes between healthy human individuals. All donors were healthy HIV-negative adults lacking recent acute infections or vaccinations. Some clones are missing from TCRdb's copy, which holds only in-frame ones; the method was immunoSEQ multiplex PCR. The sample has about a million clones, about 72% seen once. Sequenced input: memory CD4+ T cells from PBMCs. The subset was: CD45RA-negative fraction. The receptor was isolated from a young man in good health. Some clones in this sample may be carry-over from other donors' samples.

CDR3 sequence (DNA): TGTGCCAGCAGCCTACGGGTCATTCGGAACACCGGGGAGCTGTTTTTT. Its translation is CASSLRVIRNTGELFF. This chain joins TRBV11-2 and TRBJ2-2; no clear D gene. Trimming cost V 5 bases and J 1 base, with 14 bases left between them. The V gene's germline CDR1 is SGHAT and CDR2 FQNNGV. The CDR3 extends over 16 amino acids. The variable domain in full, completed from reference TRBV11-2 and TRBJ2-2, reads EAGVAQSPRYKIIEKRQSVAFWCNPISGHATLYWYQQILGQGPKLLIQFQNNGVVDDSQLPKDRFSAERLKGVDSTLKIQPAKLEDSAVYLCASSLRVIRNTGELFFGEGSRLTVL.